This T cell receptor beta chain derives from a study of OX40 agonist ivuxolimab in advanced cancers. About the full investigation: Ivuxolimab was a fully human IgG2 agonistic monoclonal antibody targeting the costimulatory receptor OX40 (CD134). Intravenous ivuxolimab was administered to patients every 2 weeks at six dose levels: 0.01, 0.1, 0.3, 1.5, 3 and 10 mg/kg. Among the approximately 50 dose-escalation patients, about 20 had hepatocellular carcinoma, 15 or so melanoma, 9 renal cell carcinoma and 9 head and neck cancer. The dose-escalation cohort was 82.7% male with a mean age of roughly 62 years, ranging from roughly 23 to 85. Prior anti-PD-1, anti-PD-L1 or anti-CTLA-4 therapy was permitted, and 40% of dose-escalation patients had received checkpoint inhibitors. Three dose-escalation patients achieved partial responses, one with hepatocellular carcinoma and two with cutaneous melanoma. The point of sequencing TCRbeta in the periphery was to test whether ivuxolimab changed TCR sequence diversity and drove clonal T-cell expansion. The paper describes the monotherapy dose-escalation part (N of about 57 patients) of the phase I trial of ivuxolimab.

Genomic DNA was extracted from sorted cells for sequencing of the TCRbeta CDR3 region. The immunoSEQ Assay was used for sequencing of TCRbeta CDR3 regions. The table comes from immuneACCESS by way of TCRdb, which keeps in-frame sequences with V and J called. Part of the clones is missing from these tables; in studies checked, under half for an unresolved V gene and the rest for unknown reasons. The sample yields approximately 70,000 clones; less than 90% were counted once. Of the sample, around 8% is held by the ten largest clones. The trial excluded patients who had a history of autoimmune disease or were on systemic immunosuppression. Peripheral blood for TCR sequencing was drawn from every dose cohort at baseline, at cycle 4 day 1 and at cycle 7 day 1. Samples were obtained from an open-label, multicenter, first-in-human phase I dose-escalation trial of ivuxolimab. Adults with locally advanced or metastatic melanoma, renal cell carcinoma, hepatocellular carcinoma or head and neck squamous cell carcinoma were enrolled in the trial. CD4+ and CD8+ T cells were sorted separately from peripheral blood before TCR sequencing.

Findings and caveats that apply to the study as a whole: At doses from 0.1 to 3.0 mg/kg, clonal expansion was seen in both CD4+ and CD8+ blood T cells between baseline and week 6. Partial responders in the 0.1-3.0 mg/kg groups had among the lowest normalized peripheral clonal expansion, especially among CD8+ T cells. Low levels of normalized T-cell clonal expansion were also shown by some nonresponding patients. After ivuxolimab, expanded clones were on average more numerous among CD8+ T cells than among CD4+ T cells. Antigen specificity was not determined for the clonally expanded peripheral T cells.

Relative to germline, V is missing 9 bases and J is missing 0 bases, with 7 bases of the junction outside any gene match. The CDR3 sequence holds 14 residues, the cysteine and phenylalanine included. Solely the CDR3 DNA is kept, with 42 bases framed from the first base. CDR1 and CDR2, per the germline V gene, are MDHEN and SYDVKM. Regarding this clone: This receptor's antigen is unknown. No much larger clone is present one base from it, and per-base qualities are unavailable.

The receptor chain draws on TRBV28 and TRBJ1-2, and TRBD1 matches 7 of the central bases. The specimen was CD4+ or CD8+ T cells sorted from blood, collected in a trial of the OX40 agonist ivuxolimab. The receptor's source is an adult with an advanced solid tumor such as melanoma, head and neck, liver or kidney cancer. The nucleotide sequence is TGTGCCAGTTCGGAGGGGGCGGCTAACTATGGCTACACCTTC. Its translation is CASSEGAANYGYTF.